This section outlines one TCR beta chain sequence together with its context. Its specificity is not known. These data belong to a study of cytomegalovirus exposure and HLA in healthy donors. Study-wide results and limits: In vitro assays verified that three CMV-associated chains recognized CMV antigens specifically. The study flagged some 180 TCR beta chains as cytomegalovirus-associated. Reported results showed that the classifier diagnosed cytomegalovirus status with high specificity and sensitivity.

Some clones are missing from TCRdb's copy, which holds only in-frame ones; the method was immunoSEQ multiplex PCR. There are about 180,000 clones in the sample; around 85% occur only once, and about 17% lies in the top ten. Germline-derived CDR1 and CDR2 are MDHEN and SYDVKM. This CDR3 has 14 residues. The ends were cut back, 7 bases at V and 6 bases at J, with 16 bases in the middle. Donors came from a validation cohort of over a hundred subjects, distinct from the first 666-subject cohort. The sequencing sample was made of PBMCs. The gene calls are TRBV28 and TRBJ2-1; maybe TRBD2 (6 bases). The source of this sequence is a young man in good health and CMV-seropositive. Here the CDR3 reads CASTSLAGSNEQFF. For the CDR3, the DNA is TGTGCCAGCACCTCCCTGGCGGGAAGCAATGAGCAGTTCTTC.